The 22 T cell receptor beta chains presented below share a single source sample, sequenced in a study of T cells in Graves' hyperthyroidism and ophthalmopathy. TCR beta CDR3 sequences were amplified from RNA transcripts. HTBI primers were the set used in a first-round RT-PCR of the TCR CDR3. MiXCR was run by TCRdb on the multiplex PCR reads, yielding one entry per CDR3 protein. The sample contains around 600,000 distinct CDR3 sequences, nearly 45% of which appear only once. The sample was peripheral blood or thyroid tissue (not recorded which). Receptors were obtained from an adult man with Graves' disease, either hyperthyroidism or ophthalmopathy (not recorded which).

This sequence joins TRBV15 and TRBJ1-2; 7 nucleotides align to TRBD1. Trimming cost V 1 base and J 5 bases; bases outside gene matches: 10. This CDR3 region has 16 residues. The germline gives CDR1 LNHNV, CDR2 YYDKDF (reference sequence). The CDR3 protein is CATSRGQGREGYGYTF. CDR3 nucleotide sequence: TGTGCCACCAGCAGAGGACAGGGTCGGGAGGGTTATGGCTACACCTTC.

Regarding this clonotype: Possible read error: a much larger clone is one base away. CDR3 bases: TGCAGCGGCCTAGGCCCTTCACGGGAAGCTTTCTTT. It yields the protein CSGLGPSREAFF. The chain couples TRBV29-1 to TRBJ1-1; D uncertain. The CDR3 length is 12 residues. Germline CDR1 and CDR2: SQVTM and ANQGSEA. V was pared by 7 bases and J by 8 bases, with 17 bases between. The variable domain in full, completed from reference TRBV29-1 and TRBJ1-1, reads SAVISQKPSRDICQRGTSLTIQCQVDSQVTMMFWYRQQPGQSLTLIATANQGSEATYESGFVIDKFPISRPNLTFSTLTVSNMSPEDSSIYLCSGLGPSREAFFGQGTRLTVV.

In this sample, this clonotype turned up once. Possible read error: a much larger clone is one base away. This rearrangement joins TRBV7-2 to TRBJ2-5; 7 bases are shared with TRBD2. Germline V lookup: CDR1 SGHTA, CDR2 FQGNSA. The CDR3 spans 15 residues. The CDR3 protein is CAISFPSGVRETQYF. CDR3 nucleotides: TGTGCCATCAGCTTCCCGAGCGGGGTGAGGGAGACCCAGTACTTC.

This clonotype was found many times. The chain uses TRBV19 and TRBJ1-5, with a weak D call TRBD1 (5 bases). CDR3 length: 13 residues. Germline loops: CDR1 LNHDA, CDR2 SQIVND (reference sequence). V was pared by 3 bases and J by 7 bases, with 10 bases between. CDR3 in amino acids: CASSIGTVQPQHF. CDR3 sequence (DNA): TGTGCCAGTAGTATCGGGACCGTCCAGCCCCAGCATTTT.

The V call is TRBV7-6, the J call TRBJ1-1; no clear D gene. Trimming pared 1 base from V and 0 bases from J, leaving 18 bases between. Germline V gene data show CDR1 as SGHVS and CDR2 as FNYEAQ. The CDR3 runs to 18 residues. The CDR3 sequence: CASSLEGRLVGMNTEAFF. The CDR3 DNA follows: TGTGCCAGCAGCTTAGAAGGGCGTTTGGTTGGGATGAACACTGAAGCTTTCTTT.

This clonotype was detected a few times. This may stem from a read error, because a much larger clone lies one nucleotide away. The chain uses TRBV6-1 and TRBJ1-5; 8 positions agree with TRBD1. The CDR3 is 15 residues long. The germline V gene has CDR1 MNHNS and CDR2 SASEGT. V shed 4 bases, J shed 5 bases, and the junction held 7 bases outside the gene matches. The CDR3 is CASSVTGDRYQPQHF. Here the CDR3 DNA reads TGTGCCAGCAGTGTGACAGGGGACCGGTATCAGCCCCAGCATTTT.

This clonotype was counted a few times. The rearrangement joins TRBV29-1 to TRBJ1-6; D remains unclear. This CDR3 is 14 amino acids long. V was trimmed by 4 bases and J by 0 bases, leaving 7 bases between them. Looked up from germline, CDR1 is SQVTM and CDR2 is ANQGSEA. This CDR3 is CSVVLSSYNSPLHF. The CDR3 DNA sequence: TGCAGCGTTGTTCTGAGCTCCTATAATTCACCCCTCCACTTT.

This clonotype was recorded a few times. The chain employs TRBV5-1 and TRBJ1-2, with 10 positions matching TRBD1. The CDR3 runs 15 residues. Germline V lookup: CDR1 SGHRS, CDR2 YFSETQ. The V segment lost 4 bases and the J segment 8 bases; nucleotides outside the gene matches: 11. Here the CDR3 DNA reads TGCGCCAGCAGCCCCTCCGGGACAGGGGAGCAGGGCTACACCTTC. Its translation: CASSPSGTGEQGYTF.

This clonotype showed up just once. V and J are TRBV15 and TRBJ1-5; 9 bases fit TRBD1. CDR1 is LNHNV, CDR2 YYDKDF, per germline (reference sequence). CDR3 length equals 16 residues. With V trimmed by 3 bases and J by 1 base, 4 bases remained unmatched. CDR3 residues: CATSSPTGGSNQPQHF. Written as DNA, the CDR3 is TGTGCCACCAGCAGTCCGACAGGGGGAAGCAATCAGCCCCAGCATTTT.

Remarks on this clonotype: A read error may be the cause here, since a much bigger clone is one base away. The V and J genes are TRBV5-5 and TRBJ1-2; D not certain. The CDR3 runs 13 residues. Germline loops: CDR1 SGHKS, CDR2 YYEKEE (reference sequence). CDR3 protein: CASSLSPKGEPPF. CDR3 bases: TGTGCCAGCAGCTTATCCCCTAAAGGCGAGCCCCCATTC.

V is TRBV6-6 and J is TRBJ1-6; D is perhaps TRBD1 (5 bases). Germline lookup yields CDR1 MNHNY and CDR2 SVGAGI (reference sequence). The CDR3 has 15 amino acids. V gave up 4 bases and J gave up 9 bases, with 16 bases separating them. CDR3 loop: CASSSGDGGISPLHF. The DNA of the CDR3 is TGTGCCAGCAGTTCCGGGGATGGGGGAATTTCACCCCTCCACTTT.

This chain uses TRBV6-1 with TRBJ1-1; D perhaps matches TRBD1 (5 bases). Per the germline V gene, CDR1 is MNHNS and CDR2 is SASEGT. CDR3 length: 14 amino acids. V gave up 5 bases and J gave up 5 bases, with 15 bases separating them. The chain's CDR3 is CASSQRTGGTEAFF. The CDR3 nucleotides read TGTGCCAGCAGTCAGCGGACGGGGGGGACTGAAGCTTTCTTT.

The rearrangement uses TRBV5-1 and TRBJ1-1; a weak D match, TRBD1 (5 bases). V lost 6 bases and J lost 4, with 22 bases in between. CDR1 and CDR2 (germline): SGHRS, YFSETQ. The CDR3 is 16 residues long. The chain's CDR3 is CASTPGVREVRTEAFF. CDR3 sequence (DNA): TGCGCCAGCACCCCAGGAGTCAGGGAAGTTCGCACTGAAGCTTTCTTT.

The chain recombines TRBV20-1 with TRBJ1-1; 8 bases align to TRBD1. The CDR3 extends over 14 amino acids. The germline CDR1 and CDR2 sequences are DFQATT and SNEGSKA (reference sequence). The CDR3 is CSWLGQGQNTEAFF. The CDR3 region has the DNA TGCAGCTGGCTAGGACAGGGCCAGAACACTGAAGCTTTCTTT.

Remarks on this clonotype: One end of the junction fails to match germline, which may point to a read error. The CDR3, as DNA: TGTGCCGGCAGCTCCCACAGGGGGCGACTTCCTGAAAAAGCTTTCTTT. The encoded protein is CAGSSHRGRLPEKAFF. V gene TRBV7-9 combines with J gene TRBJ1-1; 9 bases match TRBD1. This CDR3 is 16 amino acids long. In germline, CDR1 is SEHNR, CDR2 FQNEAQ (reference sequence).

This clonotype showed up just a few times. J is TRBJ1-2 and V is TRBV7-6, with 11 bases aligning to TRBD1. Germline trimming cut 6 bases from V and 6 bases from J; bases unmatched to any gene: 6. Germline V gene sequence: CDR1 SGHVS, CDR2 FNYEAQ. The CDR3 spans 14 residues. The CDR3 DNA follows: TGTGCCAGCAGACCGGGACAGGGGGTTGATGGCTACACCTTC. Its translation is CASRPGQGVDGYTF.

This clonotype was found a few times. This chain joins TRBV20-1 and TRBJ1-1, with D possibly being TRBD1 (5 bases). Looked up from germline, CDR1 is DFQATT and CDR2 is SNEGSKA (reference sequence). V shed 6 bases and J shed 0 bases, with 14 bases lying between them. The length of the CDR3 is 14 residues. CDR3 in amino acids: CSATSGKMNTEAFF. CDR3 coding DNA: TGCAGTGCAACATCAGGGAAAATGAACACTGAAGCTTTCTTT.

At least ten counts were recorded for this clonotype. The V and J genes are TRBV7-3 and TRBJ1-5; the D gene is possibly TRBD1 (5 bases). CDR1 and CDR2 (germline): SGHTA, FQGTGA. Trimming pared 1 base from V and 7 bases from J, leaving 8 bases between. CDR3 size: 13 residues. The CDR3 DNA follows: TGTGCCAGCAGCTTAAACAGGTACCAGCCCCAGCATTTT. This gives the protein CASSLNRYQPQHF. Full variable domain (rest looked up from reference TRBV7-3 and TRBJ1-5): GAGVSQTPSNKVTEKGKYVELRCDPISGHTALYWYRQSLGQGPEFLIYFQGTGAADDSGLPNDRFFAVRPEGSVSTLKIQRTERGDSAVYLCASSLNRYQPQHFGDGTRLSIL.

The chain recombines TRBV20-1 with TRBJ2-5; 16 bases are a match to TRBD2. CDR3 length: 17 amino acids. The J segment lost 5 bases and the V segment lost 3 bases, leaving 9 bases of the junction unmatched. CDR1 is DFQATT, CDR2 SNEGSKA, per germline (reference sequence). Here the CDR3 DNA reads TGCAGTGCTAGGGAGGGACTAGCGGGGGGGCCTGTGGAGACCCAGTACTTC. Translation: CSAREGLAGGPVETQYF.

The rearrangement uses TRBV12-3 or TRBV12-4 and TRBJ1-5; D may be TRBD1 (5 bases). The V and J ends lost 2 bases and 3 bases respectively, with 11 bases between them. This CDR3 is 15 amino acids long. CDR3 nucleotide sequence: TGTGCCAGCAGTTTACGAGGGGCAATCAATCAGCCCCAGCATTTT. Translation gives CASSLRGAINQPQHF.

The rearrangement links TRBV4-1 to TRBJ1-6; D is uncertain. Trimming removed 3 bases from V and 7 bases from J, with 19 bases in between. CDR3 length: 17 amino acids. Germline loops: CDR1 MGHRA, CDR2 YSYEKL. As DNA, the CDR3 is TGCGCCAGCAGCCAGGTGGAGGGTGGTTCTTTGAATTCACCCCTCCACTTT. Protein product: CASSQVEGGSLNSPLHF.

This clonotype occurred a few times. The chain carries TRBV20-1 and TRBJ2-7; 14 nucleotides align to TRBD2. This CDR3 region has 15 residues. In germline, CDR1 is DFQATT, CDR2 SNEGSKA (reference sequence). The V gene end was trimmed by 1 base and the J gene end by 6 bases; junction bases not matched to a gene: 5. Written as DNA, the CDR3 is TGCAGTGCTAGAGGCCAGACTAGCGGGAGGGCCGAGCAGTACTTC. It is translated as CSARGQTSGRAEQYF.